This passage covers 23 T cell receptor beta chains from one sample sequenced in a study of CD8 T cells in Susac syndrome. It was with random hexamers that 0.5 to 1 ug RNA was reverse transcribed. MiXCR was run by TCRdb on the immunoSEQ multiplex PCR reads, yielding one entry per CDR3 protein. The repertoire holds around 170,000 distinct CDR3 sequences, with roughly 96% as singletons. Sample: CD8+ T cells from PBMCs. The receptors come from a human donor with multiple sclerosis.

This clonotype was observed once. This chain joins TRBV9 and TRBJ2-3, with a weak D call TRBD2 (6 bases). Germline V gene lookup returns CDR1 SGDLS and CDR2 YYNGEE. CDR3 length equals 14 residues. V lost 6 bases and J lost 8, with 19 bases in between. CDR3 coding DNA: TGTGCCAGCACCGTGGGAGGAGGGGCAAGTACGCAGTATTTT. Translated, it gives CASTVGGGASTQYF.

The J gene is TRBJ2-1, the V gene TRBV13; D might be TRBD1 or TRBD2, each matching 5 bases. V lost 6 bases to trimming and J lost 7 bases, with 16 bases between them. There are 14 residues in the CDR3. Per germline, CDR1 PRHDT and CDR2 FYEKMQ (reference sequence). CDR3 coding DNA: TGTGCCAGCAGTAATAGAGGGGCCGGTAATGAGCAGTTCTTC. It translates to CASSNRGAGNEQFF.

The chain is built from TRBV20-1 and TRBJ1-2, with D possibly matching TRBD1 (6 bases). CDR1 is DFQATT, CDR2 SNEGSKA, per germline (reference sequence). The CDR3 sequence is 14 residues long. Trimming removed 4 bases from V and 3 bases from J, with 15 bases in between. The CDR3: CSAKQGRKDYGYTF. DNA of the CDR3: TGCAGTGCTAAGCAGGGGCGAAAGGACTATGGCTACACCTTC.

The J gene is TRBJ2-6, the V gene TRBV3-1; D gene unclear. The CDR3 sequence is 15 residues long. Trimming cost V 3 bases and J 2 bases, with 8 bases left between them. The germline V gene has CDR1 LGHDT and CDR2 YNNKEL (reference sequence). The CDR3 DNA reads TGTGCCAGCAGCCAGACACGCGCTGGGGCCAACGTCCTGACTTTC. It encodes CASSQTRAGANVLTF.

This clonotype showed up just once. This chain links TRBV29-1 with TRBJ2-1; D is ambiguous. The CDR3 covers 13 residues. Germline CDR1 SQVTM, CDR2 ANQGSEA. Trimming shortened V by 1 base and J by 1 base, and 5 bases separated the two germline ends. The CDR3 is CSVEGGSYNEQFF. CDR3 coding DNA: TGCAGCGTTGAAGGGGGTTCCTACAATGAGCAGTTCTTC.

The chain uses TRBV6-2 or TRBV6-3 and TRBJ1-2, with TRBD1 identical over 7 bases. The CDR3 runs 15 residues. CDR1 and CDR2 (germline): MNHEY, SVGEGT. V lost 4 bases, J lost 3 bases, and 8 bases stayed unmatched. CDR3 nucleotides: TGTGCCAGCAGTTCCCCGGGACAGCGTGACTATGGCTACACCTTC. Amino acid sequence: CASSSPGQRDYGYTF.

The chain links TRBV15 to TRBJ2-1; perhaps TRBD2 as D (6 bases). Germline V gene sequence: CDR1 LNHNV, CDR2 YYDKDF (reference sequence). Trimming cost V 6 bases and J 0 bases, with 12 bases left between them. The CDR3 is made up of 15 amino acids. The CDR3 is CATSRDSNSYNEQFF. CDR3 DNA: TGTGCCACCAGTAGGGACTCGAACTCCTACAATGAGCAGTTCTTC.

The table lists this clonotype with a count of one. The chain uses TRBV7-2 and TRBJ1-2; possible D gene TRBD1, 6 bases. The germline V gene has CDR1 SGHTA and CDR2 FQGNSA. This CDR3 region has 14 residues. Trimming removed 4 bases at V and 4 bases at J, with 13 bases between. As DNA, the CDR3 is TGTGCCAGCAGCTCCGGGACACCAAGCTATGGCTACACCTTC. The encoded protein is CASSSGTPSYGYTF.

CDR3 DNA: TGTGCCAGCAGCTCCCCAGTGCGAGATACGCAGTATTTT. Translating gives CASSSPVRDTQYF. V and J are TRBV7-9 and TRBJ2-3, with D hard to call. Germline-derived CDR1 and CDR2 are SEHNR and FQNEAQ (reference sequence). This CDR3 is 13 amino acids long. The V gene lost 4 bases and the J gene lost 5 bases, with 10 bases spanning the gap.

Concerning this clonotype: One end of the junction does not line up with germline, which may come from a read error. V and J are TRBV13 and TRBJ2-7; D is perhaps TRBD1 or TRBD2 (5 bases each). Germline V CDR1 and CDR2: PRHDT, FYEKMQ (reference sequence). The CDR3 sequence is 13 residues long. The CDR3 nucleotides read TGTGCCAGCAGCCGTCGGGGCTCCCACGAGCAGTACTTC. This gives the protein CASSRRGSHEQYF.

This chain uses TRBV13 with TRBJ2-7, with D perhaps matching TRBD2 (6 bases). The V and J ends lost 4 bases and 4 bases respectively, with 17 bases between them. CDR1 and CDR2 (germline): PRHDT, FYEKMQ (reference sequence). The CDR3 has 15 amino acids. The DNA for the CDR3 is TGTGCCAGCAGCTCCAGGGACTCGGCGGTATACGAGCAGTACTTC. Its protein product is CASSSRDSAVYEQYF.

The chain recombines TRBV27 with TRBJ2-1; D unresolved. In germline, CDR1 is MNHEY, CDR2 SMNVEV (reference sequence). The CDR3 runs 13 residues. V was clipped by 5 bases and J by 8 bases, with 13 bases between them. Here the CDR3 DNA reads TGTGCCAGCAGTGAGAGTGGGTTGGATGAGCAGTTCTTC. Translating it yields CASSESGLDEQFF.

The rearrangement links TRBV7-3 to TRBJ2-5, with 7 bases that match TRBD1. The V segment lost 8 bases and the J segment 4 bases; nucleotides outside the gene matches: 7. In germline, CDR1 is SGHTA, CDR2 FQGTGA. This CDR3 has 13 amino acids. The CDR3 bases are TGTGCCAGCGGCGACAGGGCTGGAGAGACCCAGTACTTC. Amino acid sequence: CASGDRAGETQYF.

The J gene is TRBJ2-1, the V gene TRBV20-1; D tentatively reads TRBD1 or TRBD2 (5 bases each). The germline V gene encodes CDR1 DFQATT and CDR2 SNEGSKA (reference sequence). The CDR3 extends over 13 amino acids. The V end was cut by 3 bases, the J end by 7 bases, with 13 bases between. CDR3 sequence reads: CSARGRGLNEQFF. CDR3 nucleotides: TGCAGTGCTAGGGGTCGGGGCCTAAATGAGCAGTTCTTC.

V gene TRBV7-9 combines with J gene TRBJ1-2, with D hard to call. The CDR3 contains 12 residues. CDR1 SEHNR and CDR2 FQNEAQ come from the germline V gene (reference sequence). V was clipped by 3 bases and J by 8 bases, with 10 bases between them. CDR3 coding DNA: TGTGCCAGCAGCTTTAGGGAATTGGGCTACACCTTC. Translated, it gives CASSFRELGYTF.

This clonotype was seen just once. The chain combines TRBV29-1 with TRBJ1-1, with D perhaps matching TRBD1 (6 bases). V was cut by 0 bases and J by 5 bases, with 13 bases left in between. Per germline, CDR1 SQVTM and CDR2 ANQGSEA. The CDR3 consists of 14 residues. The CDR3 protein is CSVEDLGGRTEAFF. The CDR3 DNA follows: TGCAGCGTTGAAGATCTAGGGGGTCGGACTGAAGCTTTCTTT.

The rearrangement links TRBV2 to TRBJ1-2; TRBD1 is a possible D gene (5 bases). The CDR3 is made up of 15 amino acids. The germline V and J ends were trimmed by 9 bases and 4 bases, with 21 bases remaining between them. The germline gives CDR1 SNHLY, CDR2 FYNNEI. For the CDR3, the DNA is TGTGCCAGGCTGATGGGGGAGGACGGCGGCTATGGCTACACCTTC. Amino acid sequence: CARLMGEDGGYGYTF.

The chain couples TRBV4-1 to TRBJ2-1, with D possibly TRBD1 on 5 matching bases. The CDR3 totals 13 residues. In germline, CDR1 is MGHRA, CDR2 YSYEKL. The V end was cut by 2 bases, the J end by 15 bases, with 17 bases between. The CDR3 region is CASSQIGSTARFF. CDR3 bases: TGCGCCAGCAGCCAAATTGGGTCGACAGCCCGGTTCTTC.

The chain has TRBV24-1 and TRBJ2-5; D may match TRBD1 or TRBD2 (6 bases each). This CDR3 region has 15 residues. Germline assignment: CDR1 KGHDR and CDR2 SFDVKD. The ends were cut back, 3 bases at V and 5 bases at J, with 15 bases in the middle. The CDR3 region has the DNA TGTGCCACCAGTGATGGGGTAGGGGGAGGTGAGACCCAGTACTTC. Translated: CATSDGVGGGETQYF.

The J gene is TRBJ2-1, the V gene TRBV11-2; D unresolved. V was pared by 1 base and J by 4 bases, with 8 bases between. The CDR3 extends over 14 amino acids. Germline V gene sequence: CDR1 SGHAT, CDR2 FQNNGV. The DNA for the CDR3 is TGTGCCAGCAGCTTAGTTGACGGGTACAATGAGCAGTTCTTC. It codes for CASSLVDGYNEQFF.

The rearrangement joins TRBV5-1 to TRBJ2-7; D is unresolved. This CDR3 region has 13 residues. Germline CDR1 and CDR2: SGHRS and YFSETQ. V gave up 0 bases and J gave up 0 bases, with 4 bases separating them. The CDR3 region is CASSLDFSYEQYF. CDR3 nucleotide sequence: TGCGCCAGCAGCTTGGATTTCTCCTACGAGCAGTACTTC.

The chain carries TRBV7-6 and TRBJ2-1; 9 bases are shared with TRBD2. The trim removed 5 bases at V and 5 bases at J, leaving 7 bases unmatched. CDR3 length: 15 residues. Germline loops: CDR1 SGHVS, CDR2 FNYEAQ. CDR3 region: CASSQTLAGDNEQFF. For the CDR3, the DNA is TGTGCCAGCAGCCAGACTTTAGCGGGAGACAATGAGCAGTTCTTC.

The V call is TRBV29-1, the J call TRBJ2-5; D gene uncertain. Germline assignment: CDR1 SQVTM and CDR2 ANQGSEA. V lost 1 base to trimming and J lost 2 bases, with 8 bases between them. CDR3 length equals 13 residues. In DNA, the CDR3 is TGCAGCGTTGAAGGGGGTCCACAAGAGACCCAGTACTTC. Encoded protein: CSVEGGPQETQYF.